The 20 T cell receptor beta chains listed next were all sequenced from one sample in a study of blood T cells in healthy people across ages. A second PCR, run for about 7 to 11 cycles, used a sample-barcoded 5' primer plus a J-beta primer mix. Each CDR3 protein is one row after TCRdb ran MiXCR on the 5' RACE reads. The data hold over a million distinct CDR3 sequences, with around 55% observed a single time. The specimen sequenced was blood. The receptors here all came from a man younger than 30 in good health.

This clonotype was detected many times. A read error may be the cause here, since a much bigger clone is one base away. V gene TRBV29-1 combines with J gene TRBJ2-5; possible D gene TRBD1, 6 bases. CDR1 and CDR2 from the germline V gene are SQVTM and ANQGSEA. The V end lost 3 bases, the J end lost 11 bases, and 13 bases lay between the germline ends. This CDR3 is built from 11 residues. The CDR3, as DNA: TGCAGCGTTGATGGGACAAGTGAGCAGTACTTC. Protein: CSVDGTSEQYF.

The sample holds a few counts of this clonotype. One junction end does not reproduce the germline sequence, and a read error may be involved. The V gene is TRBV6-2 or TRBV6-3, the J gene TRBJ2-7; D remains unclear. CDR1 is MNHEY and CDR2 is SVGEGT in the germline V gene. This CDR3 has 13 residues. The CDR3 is CASSYSLGNEQYF. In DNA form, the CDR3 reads TGTGCCAGTAGTTACTCTTTAGGCAATGAGCAGTACTTC.

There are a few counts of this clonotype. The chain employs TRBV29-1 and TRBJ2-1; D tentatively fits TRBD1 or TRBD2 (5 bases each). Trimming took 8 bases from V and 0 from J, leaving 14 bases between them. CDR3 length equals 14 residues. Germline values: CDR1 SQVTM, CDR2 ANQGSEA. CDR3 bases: TGCAGCATTCGCAGGGAGAGCTCCTACAATGAGCAGTTCTTC. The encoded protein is CSIRRESSYNEQFF.

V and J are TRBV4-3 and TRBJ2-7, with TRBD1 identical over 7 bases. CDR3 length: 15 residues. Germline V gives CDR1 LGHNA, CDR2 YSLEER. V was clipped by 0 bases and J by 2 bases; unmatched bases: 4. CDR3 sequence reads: CASSQDYDRAYEQYF. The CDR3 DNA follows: TGCGCCAGCAGCCAAGACTACGACAGGGCCTACGAGCAGTACTTC.

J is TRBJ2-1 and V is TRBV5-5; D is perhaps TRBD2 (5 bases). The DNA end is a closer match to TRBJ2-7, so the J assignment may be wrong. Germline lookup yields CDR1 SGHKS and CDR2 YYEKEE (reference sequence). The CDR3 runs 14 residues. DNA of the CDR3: TGTGCCAGCGCCGAGGGAAGCTCCTACAATGAGCAGTACTTC. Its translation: CASAEGSSYNEQYF.

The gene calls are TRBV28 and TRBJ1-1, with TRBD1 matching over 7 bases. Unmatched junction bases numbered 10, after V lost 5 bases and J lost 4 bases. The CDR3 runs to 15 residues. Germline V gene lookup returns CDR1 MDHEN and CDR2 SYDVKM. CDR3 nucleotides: TGTGCCAGCAGTCGCACGACAGGGCTGGGCACTGAAGCTTTCTTT. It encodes CASSRTTGLGTEAFF.

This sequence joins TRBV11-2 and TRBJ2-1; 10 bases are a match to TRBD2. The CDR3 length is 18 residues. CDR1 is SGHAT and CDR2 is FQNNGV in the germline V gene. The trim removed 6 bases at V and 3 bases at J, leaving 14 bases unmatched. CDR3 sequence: CASSLTPGLAPHYNEQFF. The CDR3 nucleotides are TGTGCCAGCAGTTTAACTCCGGGACTAGCGCCCCACTACAATGAGCAGTTCTTC. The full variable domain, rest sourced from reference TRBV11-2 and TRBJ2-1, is EAGVAQSPRYKIIEKRQSVAFWCNPISGHATLYWYQQILGQGPKLLIQFQNNGVVDDSQLPKDRFSAERLKGVDSTLKIQPAKLEDSAVYLCASSLTPGLAPHYNEQFFGPGTRLTVL.

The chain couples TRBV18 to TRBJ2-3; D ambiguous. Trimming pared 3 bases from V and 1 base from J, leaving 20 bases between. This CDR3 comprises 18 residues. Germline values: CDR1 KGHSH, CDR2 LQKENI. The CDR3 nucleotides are TGTGCCAGCTCACCGGAACCAAGAGGAGCCCTTGGCACAGATACGCAGTATTTT. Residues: CASSPEPRGALGTDTQYF.

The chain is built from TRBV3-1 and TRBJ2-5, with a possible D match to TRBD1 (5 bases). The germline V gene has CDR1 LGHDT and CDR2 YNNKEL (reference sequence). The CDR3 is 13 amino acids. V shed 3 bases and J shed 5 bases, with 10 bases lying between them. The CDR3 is CASSHQGLETQYF. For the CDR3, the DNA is TGTGCCAGCAGCCACCAGGGTCTGGAGACCCAGTACTTC.

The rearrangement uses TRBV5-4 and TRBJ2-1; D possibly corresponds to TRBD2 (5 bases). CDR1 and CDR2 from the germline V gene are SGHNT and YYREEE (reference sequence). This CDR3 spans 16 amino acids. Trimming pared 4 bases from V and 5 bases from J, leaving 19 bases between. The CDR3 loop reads CASSPMGVAVHNEQFF. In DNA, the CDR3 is TGTGCCAGCAGCCCGATGGGAGTAGCTGTGCACAATGAGCAGTTCTTC.

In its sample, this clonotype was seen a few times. CDR3 in DNA: TGTGCCAGCAGCTGGGGACAGGGGTGTGGCTACACCTTC. Its protein is CASSWGQGCGYTF. The V and J genes are TRBV11-2 and TRBJ1-2, with 10 bases that match TRBD1. Germline V CDR1 and CDR2: SGHAT, FQNNGV. V lost 4 bases and J lost 7; bases outside the gene matches: 3. The CDR3 has 13 residues.

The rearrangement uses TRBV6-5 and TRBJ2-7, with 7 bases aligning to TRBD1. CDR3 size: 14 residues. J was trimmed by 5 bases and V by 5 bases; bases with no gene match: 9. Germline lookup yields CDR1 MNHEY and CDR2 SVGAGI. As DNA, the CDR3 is TGTGCCAGCAGTCCTCCGGGACAGCACCACGAGCAGTACTTC. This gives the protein CASSPPGQHHEQYF.

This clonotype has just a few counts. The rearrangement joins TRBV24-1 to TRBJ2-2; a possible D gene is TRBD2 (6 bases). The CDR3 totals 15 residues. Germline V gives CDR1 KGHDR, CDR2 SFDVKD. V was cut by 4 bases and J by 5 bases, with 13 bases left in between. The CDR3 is CATSDTGVRTGELFF. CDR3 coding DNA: TGTGCCACCAGTGACACGGGAGTGCGTACCGGGGAGCTGTTTTTT.

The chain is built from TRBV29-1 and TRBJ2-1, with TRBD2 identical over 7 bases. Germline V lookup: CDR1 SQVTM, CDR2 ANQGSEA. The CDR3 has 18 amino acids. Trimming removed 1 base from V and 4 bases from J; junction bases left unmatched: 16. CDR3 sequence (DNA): TGCAGCGTTGAAGGTGAGGTGGGGGAGGGCCCAATATACAATGAGCAGTTCTTC. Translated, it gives CSVEGEVGEGPIYNEQFF.

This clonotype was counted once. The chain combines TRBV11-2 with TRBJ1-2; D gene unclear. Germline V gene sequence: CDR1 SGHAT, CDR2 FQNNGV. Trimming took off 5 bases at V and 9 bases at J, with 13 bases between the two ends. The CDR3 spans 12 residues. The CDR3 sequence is CASSLPPSSYTF. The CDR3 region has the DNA TGTGCCAGCAGCCTCCCACCGAGTAGCTACACCTTC.

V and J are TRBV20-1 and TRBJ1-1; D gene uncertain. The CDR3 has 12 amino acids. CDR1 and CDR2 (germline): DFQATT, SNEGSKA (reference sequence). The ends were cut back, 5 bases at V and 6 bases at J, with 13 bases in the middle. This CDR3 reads CSAHQRRAEAFF. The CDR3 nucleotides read TGCAGTGCTCACCAAAGGCGGGCTGAAGCTTTCTTT.

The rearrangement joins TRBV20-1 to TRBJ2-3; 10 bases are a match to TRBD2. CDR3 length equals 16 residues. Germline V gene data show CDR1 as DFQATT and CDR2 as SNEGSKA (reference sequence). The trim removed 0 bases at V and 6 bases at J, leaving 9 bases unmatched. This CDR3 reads CSARDPASGRSDTQYF. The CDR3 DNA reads TGCAGTGCTAGAGATCCGGCTAGCGGGAGATCCGATACGCAGTATTTT.

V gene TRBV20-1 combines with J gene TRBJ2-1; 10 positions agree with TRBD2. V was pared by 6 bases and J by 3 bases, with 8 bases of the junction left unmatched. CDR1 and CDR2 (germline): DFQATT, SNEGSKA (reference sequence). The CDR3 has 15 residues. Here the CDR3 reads CSARNSSGSYNEQFF. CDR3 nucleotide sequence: TGCAGTGCCAGAAATTCTAGCGGGAGCTACAATGAGCAGTTCTTC.

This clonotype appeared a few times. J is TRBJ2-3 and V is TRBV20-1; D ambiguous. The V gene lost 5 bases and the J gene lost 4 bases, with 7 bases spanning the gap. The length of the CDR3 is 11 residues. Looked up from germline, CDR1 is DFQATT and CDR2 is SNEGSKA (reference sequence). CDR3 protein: CSARFADTQYF. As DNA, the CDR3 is TGCAGTGCTCGGTTCGCAGATACGCAGTATTTT.

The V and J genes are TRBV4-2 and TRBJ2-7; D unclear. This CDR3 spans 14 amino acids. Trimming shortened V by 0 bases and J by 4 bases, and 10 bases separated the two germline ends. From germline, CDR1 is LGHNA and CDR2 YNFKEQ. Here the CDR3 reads CASSQENDGYEQYF. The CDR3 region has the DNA TGTGCCAGCAGCCAAGAGAACGACGGGTACGAGCAGTACTTC.